A single sample gave rise to the 8 T cell receptor beta chains below, sequenced in a study of CXCR3-negative and CXCR3-positive naive CD8 T cells. Overall study findings and caveats: Comparison of naive cells showed more hydrophobic TRB CDR3s in CXCR3-positive than in CXCR3-negative naive cells.

The antigens these receptors bind are not known. 5' RACE with UMI labels generated the TRB cDNA libraries. Using the 5' RACE reads, TCRdb records one entry per CDR3 protein without DNA. This specimen shows about 56,000 distinct CDR3 sequences; the ten leading clones hold about 0.84%. The sample was naive CXCR3+ CD8+ T cells from blood. The subset denotes: CD45RO-CCR7+CD27+CD95- naive CD8+ T cells expressing CXCR3 (TNR3+). The receptors here all came from a human donor in good health. Some clones in this sample may be carry-over from other donors' samples.

CDR3 residues: CASSFPGQGLPGELFF. The chain has TRBV7-6 and TRBJ2-2; as DNA is missing, the TRBD1 call by TCRdb cannot be tested. The CDR3 loop spans 16 amino acids. Germline CDR1 SGHVS, CDR2 FNYEAQ.

This CDR3 reads CASTRDTDHQETQYF. The chain uses TRBV28 and TRBJ2-5; TCRdb designates TRBD1, a call that cannot be tested without DNA. The CDR3 is 15 amino acids. In germline, CDR1 is MDHEN, CDR2 SYDVKM.

The rearrangement links TRBV7-3 to TRBJ2-3; lacking DNA, the TRBD1 call made by TCRdb goes unchecked. Germline lookup yields CDR1 SGHTA and CDR2 FQGTGA. This CDR3 has 15 amino acids. CDR3 in amino acids: CASSLSGGWGDTQYF.

V and J are TRBV7-9 and TRBJ2-7; TCRdb lists TRBD2, though no DNA is available to test this call. Germline assignment: CDR1 SEHNR and CDR2 FQNEAQ (reference sequence). This CDR3 contains 14 residues. The CDR3 loop is CASSSSSGAYEQYF.

The rearrangement links TRBV4-3 to TRBJ2-7; TCRdb picks TRBD2, but there is no DNA to check that call. Germline V gene lookup returns CDR1 LGHNA and CDR2 YSLEER. The CDR3 contains 14 residues. The CDR3 region is CASSPGRGGYEQYF.

V is TRBV7-3 and J is TRBJ2-1; TCRdb outputs TRBD1, but without DNA this stays unchecked. CDR1 is SGHTA and CDR2 is FQGTGA in the germline V gene. There are 13 residues in the CDR3. The CDR3 here is CASSPLLAAGRFF.

V and J are TRBV7-6 and TRBJ2-3; without DNA, the TCRdb call of TRBD1 cannot be checked. Germline V gene sequence: CDR1 SGHVS, CDR2 FNYEAQ. This CDR3 comprises 16 residues. CDR3 sequence reads: CASSLLFRGPRDTQYF.

The rearrangement joins TRBV28 to TRBJ1-5. CDR3 length equals 13 residues. Germline assignment: CDR1 MDHEN and CDR2 SYDVKM. The CDR3 region is CASREYSNQPQHF.